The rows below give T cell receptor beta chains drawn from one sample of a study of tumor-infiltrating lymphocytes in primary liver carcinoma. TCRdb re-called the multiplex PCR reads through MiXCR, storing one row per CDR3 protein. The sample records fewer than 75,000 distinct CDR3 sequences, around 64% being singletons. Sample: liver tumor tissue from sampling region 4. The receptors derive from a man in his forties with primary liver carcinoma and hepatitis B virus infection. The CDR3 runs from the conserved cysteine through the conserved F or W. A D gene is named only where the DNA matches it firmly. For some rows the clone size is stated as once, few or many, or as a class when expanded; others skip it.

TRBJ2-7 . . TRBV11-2 CASSFDGVSYEQYF TGTGCCAGCAGCTTCGACGGAGTTTCCTACGAGCAGTACTTC
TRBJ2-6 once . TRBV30 CACSGIGSDSGANVLTF TGTGCCTGTAGTGGGATAGGGAGTGACTCTGGGGCCAACGTCCTGACTTTC
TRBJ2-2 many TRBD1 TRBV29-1 CSVGRRDRENTGELFF TGCAGCGTTGGTCGCCGGGACAGGGAAAACACCGGGGAGCTGTTTTTT
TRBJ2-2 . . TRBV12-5 CASCVELGSGTGEPFF TGTGCCAGTTGTGTGGAGCTGGGATCAGGCACCGGGGAGCCGTTTTTT
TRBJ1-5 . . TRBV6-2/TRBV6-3 CAGKRTMSNQPQHF TGTGCCGGCAAGAGGACAATGAGCAATCAGCCCCAACATTTT
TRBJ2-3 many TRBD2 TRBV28 CAIGAGGIQDTQYF TGTGCCATCGGAGCGGGAGGCATTCAGGATACGCAGTATTTT
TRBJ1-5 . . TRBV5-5 CASSLWEYNEPQHF TGTGCCAGCAGCTTATGGGAGTACAATGAGCCCCAGCATTTT
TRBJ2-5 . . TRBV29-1 CSLRTASFQETQYF TGCAGCCTTAGGACAGCATCGTTTCAAGAGACCCAGTACTTC
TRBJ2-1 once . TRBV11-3 CTSSLNANEQFF TGTACCAGCAGCTTAAACGCCAATGAGCAGTTTTTC
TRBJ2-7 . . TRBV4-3 CASSFAEGGYEQYF TGCGCCAGCAGTTTCGCCGAAGGGGGCTACGAGCAGTACTTC
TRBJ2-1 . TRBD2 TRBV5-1 CANSSTGLAGAVNDEQFF TGCGCCAACAGCTCTACCGGACTAGCGGGAGCGGTGAACGATGAGCAGTTCTTC
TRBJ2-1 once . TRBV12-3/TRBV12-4 CDSSLRVEQFF TGTGACAGCAGTTTAAGAGTTGAGCAGTTCTTC
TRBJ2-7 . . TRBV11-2 CARSRGTGRTYEQYF TGTGCCAGGAGCCGAGGCACAGGGAGAACCTACGAGCAGTACTTC
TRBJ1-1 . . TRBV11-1 CASSLRGSEAFF TGTGCCAGCAGCCTCAGGGGTTCTGAAGCTTTCTTT
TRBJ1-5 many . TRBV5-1 CASSHEGNQPQHF TGCGCCAGCAGCCATGAAGGGAATCAGCCCCAGCATTTT
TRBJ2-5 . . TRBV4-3 CVSSLGGQETQYF TGCGTCAGCAGCCTGGGGGGCCAAGAGACTCAGTACTTC
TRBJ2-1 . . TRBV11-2 CASSLDPENSYNEQVF TGTGCCAGCAGCTTAGATCCAGAGAATTCCTACAATGAGCAGGTCTTC
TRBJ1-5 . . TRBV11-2 CAGSLDGGQPRHF TGTGCCGGCAGCTTAGATGGCGGACAGCCCCGACATTTT
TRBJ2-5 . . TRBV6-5 CASSYSGKSGTTRETKYF TGTGCCAGCAGTTACTCGGGTAAAAGCGGGACAACGCGTGAGACCAAGTACTTT
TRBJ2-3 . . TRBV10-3 CAFSETPLPGDANTQYF TGTGCCTTCAGTGAGACCCCACTACCGGGAGATGCAAATACGCAATATTTT
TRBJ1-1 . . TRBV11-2 CTSSLGPNTEALF TGTACTAGCAGCTTGGGACCGAACACTGAAGCTCTCTTT
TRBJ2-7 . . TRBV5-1 CASSSDSTYGQYF TGCGCCAGCAGCTCCGACAGCACATACGGGCAGTACTTC
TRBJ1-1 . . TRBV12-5 CASCLDGDTEAFF TGTGCTAGTTGTTTGGACGGGGACACTGAAGCTTTCTTT
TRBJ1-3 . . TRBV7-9 CACSPPSGMSGNTIYF TGTGCCTGCAGCCCACCCTCCGGGATGAGTGGAAACACCATATATTTT
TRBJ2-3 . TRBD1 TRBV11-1 CASNLGRGRVDMQYF TGTGCCAGCAACTTAGGAAGGGGGCGCGTGGATATGCAGTATTTT
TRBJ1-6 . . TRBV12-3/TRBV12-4 CANSLKNSPLHF TGTGCTAACAGTCTAAAGAATTCACCCCTCCACTTT
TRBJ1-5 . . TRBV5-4 CASSLGGRGSNQPQHF TGTGCCAGCAGCTTGGGGGGCAGGGGTAGCAATCAGCCCCAGCATTTT
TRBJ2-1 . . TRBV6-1 CAGSEQDHNEKFF TGTGCCGGCAGTGAACAGGACCACAATGAGAAGTTCTTC
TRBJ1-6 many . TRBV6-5 CASSYSIQGHSPLHF TGTGCCAGCAGTTACTCAATCCAGGGTCATTCACCCCTCCACTTT
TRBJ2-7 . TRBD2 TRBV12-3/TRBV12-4 CTSSLLAGGYEQYF TGTACAAGCAGTTTGTTAGCGGGAGGCTACGAGCAGTACTTC
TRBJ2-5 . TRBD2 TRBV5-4 CASDYGLAVAQETQYF TGTGCCAGCGACTACGGACTAGCGGTGGCCCAAGAGACCCAGTACTTT
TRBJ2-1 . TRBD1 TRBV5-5 CTNSLGQGSYNEQLF TGTACCAACAGCCTTGGACAGGGTTCCTACAATGAGCAGCTCTTC
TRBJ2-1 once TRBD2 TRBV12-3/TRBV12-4 CASTLGVAGGDEQFF TGTGCCAGCACCCTGGGAGTAGCGGGAGGCGATGAGCAGTTCTTC
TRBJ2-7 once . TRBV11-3 CASGLGFGQFFEQYF TGTGCGAGCGGCTTAGGGTTCGGACAGTTCTTCGAGCAGTACTTC
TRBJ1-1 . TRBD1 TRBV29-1 CSPGDSGSTEAFF TGCAGCCCTGGGGACAGTGGAAGCACTGAAGCTTTCTTT
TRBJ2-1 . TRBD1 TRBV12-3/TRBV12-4 CASRPPGTGYNEQFF TGTGCCAGCCGTCCCCCCGGGACAGGATACAATGAGCAGTTCTTC
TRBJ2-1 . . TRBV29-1 CIVQARNSYTEQFF TGCATCGTCCAAGCGCGAAACTCCTACACTGAGCAGTTCTTC
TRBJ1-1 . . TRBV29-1 CGVGAGWGTNTEAFF TGCGGCGTCGGCGCAGGGTGGGGTACGAACACTGAAGCTTTCTTT
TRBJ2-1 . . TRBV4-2 CASRQDWGDEQFF TGTGCTAGCAGACAAGATTGGGGGGATGAGCAGTTCTTC
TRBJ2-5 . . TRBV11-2 CAYSQTPGGGKETQCF TGTGCCTACAGCCAAACTCCTGGTGGGGGGAAAGAGACCCAGTGCTTC
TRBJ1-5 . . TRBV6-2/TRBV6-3 CANTIDNYSNRPQHF TGTGCCAACACCATCGACAACTATAGCAATCGGCCCCAGCATTTT
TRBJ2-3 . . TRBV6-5 CASSYVGAGDKHYF TGTGCCAGCAGTTACGTGGGGGCGGGAGATAAGCACTATTTT
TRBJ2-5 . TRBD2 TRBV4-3 CAGSQAARGRTGETQYF TGCGCCGGCAGCCAAGCGGCTCGCGGGAGGACTGGTGAGACCCAGTACTTC
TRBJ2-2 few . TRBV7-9 CASSLTVSDDTGELFF TGTGCCAGCAGCTTAACCGTGAGCGATGACACCGGGGAGCTGTTTTTT
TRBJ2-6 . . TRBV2 CLTGANVLTF TGTTTGACTGGGGCCAACGTCCTGACTTTC
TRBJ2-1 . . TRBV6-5 CASGYSNFHGGTPIFYEQFF TGTGCCAGCGGTTACTCGAATTTCCATGGCGGGACTCCTATATTCTATGAGCAGTTCTTC
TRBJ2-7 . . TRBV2 CDSSENRAVSYEHYF TGTGACAGCAGTGAGAACAGGGCTGTCTCCTACGAGCATTACTTC
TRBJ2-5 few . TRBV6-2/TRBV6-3 CASQNGETQYF TGTGCCAGCCAAAACGGAGAGACCCAGTACTTC
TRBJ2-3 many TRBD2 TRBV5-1 CASSFSGTTDTQYF TGCGCCAGCAGCTTTAGCGGGACGACAGATACGCAGTATTTT
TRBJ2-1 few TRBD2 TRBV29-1 CSVRPAGENYNEQFF TGCAGCGTTCGCCCTGCGGGAGAGAACTACAATGAGCAGTTCTTC
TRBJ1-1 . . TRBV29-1 CSVEGRGKTEAFF TGCAGCGTAGAGGGACGGGGGAAAACTGAAGCTTTCTTT
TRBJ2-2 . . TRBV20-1 CSASDRLSVELFF TGCAGTGCTAGTGATCGTCTCAGCGTGGAACTGTTTTTT
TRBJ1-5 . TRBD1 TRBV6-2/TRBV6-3 CVSSPRTTGVLKDYQPQHF TGTGTCAGCAGTCCTCGGACGACAGGGGTGCTGAAGGACTATCAGCCCCAGCATTTT
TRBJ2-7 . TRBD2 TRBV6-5 CVNSYSSGNSEQYF TGTGTCAACAGTTACTCTAGCGGGAATAGCGAGCAGTACTTC